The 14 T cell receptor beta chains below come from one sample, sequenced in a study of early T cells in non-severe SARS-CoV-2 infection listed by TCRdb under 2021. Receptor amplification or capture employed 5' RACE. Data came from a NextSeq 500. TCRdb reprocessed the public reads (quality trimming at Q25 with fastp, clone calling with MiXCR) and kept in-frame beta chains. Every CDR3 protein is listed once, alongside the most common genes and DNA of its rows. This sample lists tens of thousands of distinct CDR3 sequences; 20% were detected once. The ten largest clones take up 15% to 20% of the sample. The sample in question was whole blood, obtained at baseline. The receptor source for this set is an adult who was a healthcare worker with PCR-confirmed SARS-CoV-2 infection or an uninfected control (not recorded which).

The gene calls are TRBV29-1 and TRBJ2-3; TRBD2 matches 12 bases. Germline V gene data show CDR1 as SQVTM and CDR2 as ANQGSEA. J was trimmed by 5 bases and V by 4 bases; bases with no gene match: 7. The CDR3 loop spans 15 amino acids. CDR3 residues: CSVVGLAGNLDTQYF. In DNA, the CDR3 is TGCAGCGTTGTAGGACTAGCGGGGAATTTAGATACGCAGTATTTT.

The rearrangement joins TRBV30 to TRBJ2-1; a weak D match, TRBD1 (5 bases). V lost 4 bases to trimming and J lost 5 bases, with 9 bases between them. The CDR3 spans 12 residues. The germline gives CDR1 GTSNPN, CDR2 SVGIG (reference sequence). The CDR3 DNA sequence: TGTGCCTGGACCCTACAGGACAATGAGCAGTTCTTC. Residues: CAWTLQDNEQFF.

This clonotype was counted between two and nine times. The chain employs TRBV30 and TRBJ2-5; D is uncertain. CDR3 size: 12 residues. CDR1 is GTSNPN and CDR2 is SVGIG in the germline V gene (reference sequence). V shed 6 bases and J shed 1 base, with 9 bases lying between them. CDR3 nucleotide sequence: TGTGCCTGCTCAAGTCTCCAAGAGACCCAGTACTTC. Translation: CACSSLQETQYF. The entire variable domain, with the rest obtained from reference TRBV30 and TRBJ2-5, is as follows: SQTIHQWPATLVQPVGSPLSLECTVEGTSNPNLYWYRQAAGRGLQLLFYSVGIGQISSEVPQNLSASRPQDRQFILSSKKLLLSDSGFYLCACSSLQETQYFGPGTRLLVL.

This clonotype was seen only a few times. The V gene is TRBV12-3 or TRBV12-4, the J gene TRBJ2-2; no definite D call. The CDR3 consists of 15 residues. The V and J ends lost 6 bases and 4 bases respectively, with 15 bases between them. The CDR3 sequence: CASSHSRSPTGELFF. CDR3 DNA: TGTGCCAGCAGCCATAGTCGCAGTCCCACCGGGGAGCTGTTTTTT.

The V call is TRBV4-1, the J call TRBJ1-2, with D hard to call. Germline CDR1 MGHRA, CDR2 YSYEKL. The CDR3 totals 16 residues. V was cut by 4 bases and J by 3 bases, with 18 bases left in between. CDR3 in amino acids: CASSPTNAGWDYGYTF. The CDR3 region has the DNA TGCGCCAGCAGCCCAACCAACGCGGGATGGGACTATGGCTACACCTTC.

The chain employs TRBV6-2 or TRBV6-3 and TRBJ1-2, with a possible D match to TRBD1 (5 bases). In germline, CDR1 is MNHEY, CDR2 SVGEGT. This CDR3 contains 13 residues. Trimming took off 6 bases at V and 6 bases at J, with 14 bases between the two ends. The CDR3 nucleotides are TGTGCCAGCAGGCGGGACGACCCCAATGGCTACACCTTC. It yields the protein CASRRDDPNGYTF.

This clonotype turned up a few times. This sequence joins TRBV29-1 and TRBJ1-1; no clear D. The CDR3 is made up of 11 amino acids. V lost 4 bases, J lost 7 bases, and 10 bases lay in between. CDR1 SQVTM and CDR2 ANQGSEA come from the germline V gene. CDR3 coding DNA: TGCAGCGTTGTGGGCCGGAATGAAGCTTTCTTT. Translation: CSVVGRNEAFF.

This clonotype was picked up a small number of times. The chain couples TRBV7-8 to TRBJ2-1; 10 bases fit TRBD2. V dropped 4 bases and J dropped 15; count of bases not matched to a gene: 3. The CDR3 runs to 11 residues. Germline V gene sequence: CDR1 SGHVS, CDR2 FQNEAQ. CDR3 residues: CASSSSGGLFF. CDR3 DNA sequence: TGTGCCAGCAGCTCTAGCGGGGGCCTGTTCTTC. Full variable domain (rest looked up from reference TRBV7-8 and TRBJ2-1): GAGVSQSPRYKVAKRGQDVALRCDPISGHVSLFWYQQALGQGPEFLTYFQNEAQLDKSGLPSDRFFAERPEGSVSTLKIQRTQQEDSAVYLCASSSSGGLFFGPGTRLTVL.

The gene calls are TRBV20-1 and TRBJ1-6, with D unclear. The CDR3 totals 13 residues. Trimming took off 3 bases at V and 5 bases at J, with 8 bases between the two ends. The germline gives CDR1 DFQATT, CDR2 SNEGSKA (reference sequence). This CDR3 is CSASYGNNSPLHF. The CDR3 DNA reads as TGCAGTGCTAGTTACGGAAATAATTCACCCCTCCACTTT.

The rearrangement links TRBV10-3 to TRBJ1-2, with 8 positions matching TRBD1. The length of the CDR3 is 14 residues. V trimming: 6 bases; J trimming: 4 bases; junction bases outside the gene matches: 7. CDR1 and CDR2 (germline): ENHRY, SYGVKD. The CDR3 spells CAIRGGGTGYGYTF. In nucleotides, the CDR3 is TGTGCCATCAGAGGGGGAGGGACAGGCTATGGCTACACCTTC.

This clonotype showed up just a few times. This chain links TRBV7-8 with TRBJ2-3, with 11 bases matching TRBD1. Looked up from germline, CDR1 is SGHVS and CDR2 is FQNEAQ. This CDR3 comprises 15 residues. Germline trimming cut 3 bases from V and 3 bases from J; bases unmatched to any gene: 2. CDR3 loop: CASSLDRGRTDTQYF. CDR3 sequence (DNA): TGTGCCAGCAGCTTGGACAGGGGGCGTACAGATACGCAGTATTTT.

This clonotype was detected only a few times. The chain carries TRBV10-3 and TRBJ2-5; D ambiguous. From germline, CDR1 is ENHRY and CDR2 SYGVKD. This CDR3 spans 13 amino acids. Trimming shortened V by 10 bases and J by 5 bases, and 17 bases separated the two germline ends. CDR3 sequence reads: CATKTEQMETQYF. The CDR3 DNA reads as TGTGCCACCAAGACGGAACAGATGGAGACCCAGTACTTC.

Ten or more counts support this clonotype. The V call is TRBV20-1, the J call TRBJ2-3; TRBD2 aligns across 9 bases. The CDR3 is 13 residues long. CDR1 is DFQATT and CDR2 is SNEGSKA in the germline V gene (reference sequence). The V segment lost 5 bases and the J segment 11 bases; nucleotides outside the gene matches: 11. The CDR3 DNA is TGCAGTGCTCAAATATCTGCGGGAGGGGGGCAGTATTTT. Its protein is CSAQISAGGGQYF.

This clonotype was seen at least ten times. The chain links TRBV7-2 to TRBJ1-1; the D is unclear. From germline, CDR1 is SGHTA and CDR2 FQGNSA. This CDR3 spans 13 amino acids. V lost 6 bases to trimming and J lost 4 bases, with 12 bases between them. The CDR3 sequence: CASRVPGVTEAFF. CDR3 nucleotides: TGTGCCAGCAGGGTTCCGGGAGTCACTGAAGCTTTCTTT. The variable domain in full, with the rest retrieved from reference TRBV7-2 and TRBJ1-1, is GAGVSQSPSNKVTEKGKDVELRCDPISGHTALYWYRQSLGQGLEFLIYFQGNSAPDKSGLPSDRFSAERTGGSVSTLTIQRTQQEDSAVYLCASRVPGVTEAFFGQGTRLTVV.